This T cell receptor (beta chain) is from a study of shared clonotypes between healthy human individuals. Evenly divided among several immunoSEQ plates was the genomic DNA of each subset. Libraries were prepared by immunoSEQ multiplex PCR; TCRdb keeps only in-frame clonotypes and omits some of them. The sample holds hundreds of thousands of clones, 73% seen once. Germline CDR1 reads MNHNS; CDR2 reads SASEGT. V was pared by 0 bases and J by 3 bases, with 12 bases between. This CDR3 has 16 amino acids. Study-wide results and caveats: Approximately 5.4% of naive CD4 clonotypes were common to a few donors. Among non-shared clonotypes, generation probabilities were lower than among those shared by all four donors.

This clone appeared once. Its antigen is unidentified. V and J are TRBV6-1 and TRBJ2-1; D is possibly TRBD1 (6 bases). The specimen was memory CD4+ T cells sorted from blood. The subset was: CD45RA-negative fraction. This TCR was sampled from a woman aged 30 to 39 in good health. DNA for the CDR3: TGTGCCAGCAGTGAAGCCTCGTCCAGGGGCTACAATGAGCAGTTCTTC. It specifies CASSEASSRGYNEQFF.